The sequence of this T cell receptor beta chain was determined in a study of blood T cell repertoires in COVID-19. Across the study: Specimens from acute and convalescent COVID-19 originated in the United States, Italy and Spain. Sources were T cells, B-cell-depleted T cells, or PBMCs; the material itself was cDNA or gDNA.

This clone was seen a single time. The ends lost 5 bases at V and 3 bases at J; junction bases unmatched: 4. The germline CDR1 and CDR2 sequences are SEHNR and FQNEAQ (reference sequence). The CDR3 consists of 13 residues. Libraries were prepared by immunoSEQ multiplex PCR; TCRdb keeps only in-frame clonotypes and omits some of them. Here the sample spans some 250,000 clones, 88% being singletons. The sample comprised peripheral blood. The sequence came from a woman aged 35 to 49 who had recovered from COVID-19. The chain couples TRBV7-9 to TRBJ2-7; TRBD1 aligns across 7 bases. CDR3 region: CASSPGQVYEQYF. The DNA of the CDR3 is TGTGCCAGCAGCCCAGGACAGGTCTACGAGCAGTACTTC. The full variable domain, completed using reference TRBV7-9 and TRBJ2-7, is DTGVSQNPRHKITKRGQNVTFRCDPISEHNRLYWYRQTLGQGPEFLTYFQNEAQLEKSRLLSDRFSAERPKGSFSTLEIQRTEQGDSAMYLCASSPGQVYEQYFGPGTRLTVT.